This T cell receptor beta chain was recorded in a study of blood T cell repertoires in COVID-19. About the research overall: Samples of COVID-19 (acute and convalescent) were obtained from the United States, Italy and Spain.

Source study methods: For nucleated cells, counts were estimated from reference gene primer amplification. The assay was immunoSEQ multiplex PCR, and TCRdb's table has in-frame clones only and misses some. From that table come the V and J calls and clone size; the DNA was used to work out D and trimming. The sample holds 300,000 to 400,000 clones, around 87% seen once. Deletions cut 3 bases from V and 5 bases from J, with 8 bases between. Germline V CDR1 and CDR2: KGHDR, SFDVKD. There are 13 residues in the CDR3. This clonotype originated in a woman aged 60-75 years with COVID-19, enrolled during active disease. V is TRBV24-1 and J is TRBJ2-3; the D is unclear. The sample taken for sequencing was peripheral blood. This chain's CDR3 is CATSDTQLDTQYF. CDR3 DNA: TGTGCCACCAGTGATACACAGCTAGATACGCAGTATTTT.